The 9 T cell receptor beta chains below all came from one sample that was sequenced in a study of blood T cell repertoires in COVID-19 (dated by TCRdb to 2019 to 2021). The receptor library was made with the immunoSEQ multiplex PCR assay. TCRdb mirrors the immuneACCESS table, restricted to in-frame sequences. Some clones are absent from its copies; in checked studies, under half trace to an unresolved V gene, and the reason for the others is unknown. The sample profile shows fewer than 80,000 clones; around 90% of them were found once. The ten largest clonotypes hold about 7.1% of the sample. Specimen: peripheral blood. These receptors originate from a human donor in a cohort sampled during active COVID-19.

J is TRBJ1-3 and V is TRBV28; TRBD1 might be the D (6 bases). The V and J ends lost 5 bases and 4 bases respectively, with 12 bases between them. Germline V gene lookup returns CDR1 MDHEN and CDR2 SYDVKM. The CDR3 runs 14 residues. In nucleotides, the CDR3 is TGTGCCAGCAGTCCCTCAGGGGTAGGAAACACCATATATTTT. Translating gives CASSPSGVGNTIYF.

The gene calls are TRBV5-5 and TRBJ2-7; tentatively, D is TRBD1 (5 bases). The CDR3 sequence is 17 residues long. V was pared by 4 bases and J by 6 bases, with 26 bases between. Germline CDR1 is SGHKS and CDR2 is YYEKEE (reference sequence). In nucleotides, the CDR3 is TGTGCCAGCAGCCTGTTACTCGGACAAAATAGGCTTGGCGAGCAGTACTTC. Translated: CASSLLLGQNRLGEQYF.

The V call is TRBV19, the J call TRBJ2-7, with 7 bases identical to TRBD1. The CDR3 length is 13 residues. Looked up from germline, CDR1 is LNHDA and CDR2 is SQIVND (reference sequence). J gave up 1 base and V 11 bases, and 8 bases lay outside the gene matches. CDR3 DNA sequence: TGTGCCTCTATGGGACAGAGGTCCTACGAGCAGTACTTC. Translating gives CASMGQRSYEQYF.

J is TRBJ1-3 and V is TRBV5-6; unclear D gene. CDR1 SGHDT and CDR2 YYEEEE come from the germline V gene. The CDR3 is 15 residues long. V dropped 1 base and J dropped 1 base, with 9 bases sitting between them. As DNA, the CDR3 is TGTGCCAGCAGCTTGTTTTTTATTTCTGGAAACACCATATATTTT. Translation: CASSLFFISGNTIYF.

This clone was counted a single time. The chain links TRBV10-2 to TRBJ1-2; possibly TRBD1 for D (5 bases). CDR3 length: 16 residues. Germline CDR1 is WSHSY and CDR2 is SAAADI. Trimming removed 2 bases from V and 0 bases from J, with 13 bases in between. DNA of the CDR3: TGCGCCAGCAGTGAGACAGGTGAAGAAGCTAACTATGGCTACACCTTC. Translating it yields CASSETGEEANYGYTF.

The DNA of the CDR3 is TGTGCCAGCAGCTTCTCTAGGGAGGAGAAATACTTC. Translating it yields CASSFSREEKYF. The V call is TRBV11-2, the J call TRBJ2-4, with a tentative D call TRBD2 (6 bases). Trimming removed 3 bases from V and 16 bases from J, with 16 bases in between. The CDR3 sequence is 12 residues long. Germline V lookup: CDR1 SGHAT, CDR2 FQNNGV.

The chain joins TRBV18 to TRBJ2-3, with 8 bases identical to TRBD2. V shed 3 bases and J 3 bases; nucleotides not matched to a gene: 8. The CDR3 contains 16 residues. From germline, CDR1 is KGHSH and CDR2 LQKENI. CDR3 nucleotides: TGTGCCAGCTCACCCCCGGGGGTAGCGGGGACAGATACGCAGTATTTT. This encodes CASSPPGVAGTDTQYF.

The chain combines TRBV15 with TRBJ1-6; TRBD1 agrees at 7 bases. CDR1 LNHNV and CDR2 YYDKDF come from the germline V gene (reference sequence). V shed 1 base and J 9 bases; nucleotides not matched to a gene: 15. CDR3 size: 18 residues. The CDR3 sequence is CATSRANAGQGVSSPLHF. Here the CDR3 DNA reads TGTGCCACCAGCAGAGCTAACGCCGGGCAGGGGGTATCTTCACCCCTCCACTTT.

This clone has just one count. The gene calls are TRBV6-5 and TRBJ1-5; 8 bases are a match to TRBD1. Unmatched junction bases numbered 10, after V lost 6 bases and J lost 6 bases. The CDR3 is 15 residues long. The germline V gene encodes CDR1 MNHEY and CDR2 SVGAGI. As DNA, the CDR3 is TGTGCCAGCAGGAACGGACAGGGTCAATCTCAGCCCCAGCATTTT. Its translation is CASRNGQGQSQPQHF.